The rows below give T cell receptor beta chains drawn from one sample of a study of T cell responses to AZD1222 COVID-19 vaccine. Clones were read by immunoSEQ multiplex PCR, and TCRdb kept only the in-frame ones, dropping some. The profile shows 85,000 to 100,000 clones, around 73% of them singletons. Source: peripheral blood, taken on day 0 of AZD1222 vaccination. The source is an adult in good health. Each CDR3 is given with its conserved first and last residue. D genes are given only for firm matches. Clone size, where shown, is once, few, many, or a class for clones that have expanded.

DNA: TGTGCCAGCAGCTTAGCGGGGGCCGAGACCCAGTACTTC
CDR3: CASSLAGAETQYF
V: TRBV7-9
D: .
J: TRBJ2-5
length: 13
size: .

DNA: TGTGCCAGCAGTTACTCGAGAGGTAGCTACGAGCAGTACTTC
CDR3: CASSYSRGSYEQYF
V: TRBV6-5
D: .
J: TRBJ2-7
length: 14
size: once

DNA: TGTGCCACCAGCAGAGGAAAGGGCCACGAGCAGTACTTC
CDR3: CATSRGKGHEQYF
V: TRBV15
D: .
J: TRBJ2-7
length: 13
size: .

DNA: TGTGCCAGCAGCTTGGGGACTAGCGGTGTCAATGAGCAGTTCTTC
CDR3: CASSLGTSGVNEQFF
V: TRBV5-8
D: TRBD2
J: TRBJ2-1
length: 15
size: .

DNA: TGTGCCACCGGGGGGGGATCTGGGGCCAACGTCCTGACTTTC
CDR3: CATGGGSGANVLTF
V: TRBV24-1
D: TRBD2
J: TRBJ2-6
length: 14
size: .

DNA: TGTGCCAGCAGCCCACAGGGGGCTTGGGAGCAGTATTTT
CDR3: CASSPQGAWEQYF
V: TRBV13
D: TRBD1
J: TRBJ2-3
length: 13
size: few

DNA: TGTGCCAGCGCTCGACAGGAGGATGGCTACACCTTC
CDR3: CASARQEDGYTF
V: TRBV18
D: .
J: TRBJ1-2
length: 12
size: once

DNA: TGTGCCAGCAGCTTAATAGGGGGGGCTGGGCAGCCCCAGCATTTT
CDR3: CASSLIGGAGQPQHF
V: TRBV11-2
D: .
J: TRBJ1-5
length: 15
size: .

DNA: TGTGCCAGCAGTGAACCGGGACAGGGGATCGGGTATGGCTACACCTTC
CDR3: CASSEPGQGIGYGYTF
V: TRBV25-1
D: TRBD1
J: TRBJ1-2
length: 16
size: .

DNA: TGTGCCAGCTCACCACCGGCGGGCACAGATACGCAGTATTTT
CDR3: CASSPPAGTDTQYF
V: TRBV18
D: .
J: TRBJ2-3
length: 14
size: once

DNA: TGTGCCAGCAGTACACAGACAGAGGAGGGTTCACCCCTCCACTTT
CDR3: CASSTQTEEGSPLHF
V: TRBV6-5
D: .
J: TRBJ1-6
length: 15
size: .

DNA: TGTGCTAGTGGTTTGAACTATGGCTACACCTTC
CDR3: CASGLNYGYTF
V: TRBV12-5
D: .
J: TRBJ1-2
length: 11
size: .

DNA: TGTGCCAGCTCGGGGACTAGCGGGAGCACAGATACGCAGTATTTT
CDR3: CASSGTSGSTDTQYF
V: TRBV18
D: TRBD2
J: TRBJ2-3
length: 15
size: .

DNA: TGCAGCGCCAGGACAGAAGCCCCTAGCACAGATACGCAGTATTTT
CDR3: CSARTEAPSTDTQYF
V: TRBV29-1
D: .
J: TRBJ2-3
length: 15
size: once

DNA: TGTGCCAGCAGTTCCTGGACAGGGCCCTCCTACAATGAGCAGTTCTTC
CDR3: CASSSWTGPSYNEQFF
V: TRBV28
D: TRBD1
J: TRBJ2-1
length: 16
size: once

DNA: TGTGCCAGCAGCAACACAGATACGCAGTATTTT
CDR3: CASSNTDTQYF
V: TRBV3-1/TRBV3-2
D: .
J: TRBJ2-3
length: 11
size: .

DNA: TGCGCCAGCAGCTCCCTCTTCTCCCTCTCCTACGAGCAGTACTTC
CDR3: CASSSLFSLSYEQYF
V: TRBV5-1
D: .
J: TRBJ2-7
length: 15
size: .

DNA: TGTGCCTGGAGCCCCAGTTGGGGACAGGGGATTTACTATGGCTACACCTTC
CDR3: CAWSPSWGQGIYYGYTF
V: TRBV30
D: TRBD1
J: TRBJ1-2
length: 17
size: .

DNA: TGTGCCAGCAGTCTGGGACTAGCGGGAGTCCTGGAGACCCAGTACTTC
CDR3: CASSLGLAGVLETQYF
V: TRBV28
D: TRBD2
J: TRBJ2-5
length: 16
size: .

DNA: TGTGCCAGCAGCCAAGCGGGGGGTCATTCACCCCTCCACTTT
CDR3: CASSQAGGHSPLHF
V: TRBV3-1/TRBV3-2
D: .
J: TRBJ1-6
length: 14
size: many

DNA: TGTGCCAGCAGCGTAGCGGCGGGACCCACAGATACGCAGTATTTT
CDR3: CASSVAAGPTDTQYF
V: TRBV9
D: .
J: TRBJ2-3
length: 15
size: few

DNA: TGCGCCAGCAGCCAGCAGCTAGCGGGAACTTACGAGCAGTACTTC
CDR3: CASSQQLAGTYEQYF
V: TRBV4-3
D: TRBD2
J: TRBJ2-7
length: 15
size: few

DNA: TGTGCCAGCAGCTTTACTCTACTAGCGGGGAGAACAGATACGCAGTATTTT
CDR3: CASSFTLLAGRTDTQYF
V: TRBV5-4
D: TRBD2
J: TRBJ2-3
length: 17
size: .

DNA: TGTGCCAGCAGCCAAGTTAGGGCAGATACGCAGTATTTT
CDR3: CASSQVRADTQYF
V: TRBV14
D: .
J: TRBJ2-3
length: 13
size: .

DNA: TGTGCCAGCTCACCAAAGCGGAGCTCCTACGAGCAGTACTTC
CDR3: CASSPKRSSYEQYF
V: TRBV18
D: .
J: TRBJ2-7
length: 14
size: .

DNA: TGTGCCAGCTCACCCTACGGGGAGGCTAATGAAAAACTGTTTTTT
CDR3: CASSPYGEANEKLFF
V: TRBV18
D: .
J: TRBJ1-4
length: 15
size: .

DNA: TGTGCCACCGGGGGAAGGCATGGCTACACCTTC
CDR3: CATGGRHGYTF
V: TRBV2
D: .
J: TRBJ1-2
length: 11
size: .

DNA: TGTGCCAGCTCACCCACAGGGGGCGAAGGCTATGGCTACACCTTC
CDR3: CASSPTGGEGYGYTF
V: TRBV18
D: TRBD1
J: TRBJ1-2
length: 15
size: .

DNA: TGCAGTGCTAGCGGGACCAATGAGCAGTTCTTC
CDR3: CSASGTNEQFF
V: TRBV20-1
D: .
J: TRBJ2-1
length: 11
size: few

DNA: TGTGCCAGTAGTCTTCAGGGTCTTGGAAACACCATATATTTT
CDR3: CASSLQGLGNTIYF
V: TRBV19
D: .
J: TRBJ1-3
length: 14
size: .

DNA: TGTGCCAGTAGTATAGATCTAGGGGGAGTAGAGCAGTTCTTC
CDR3: CASSIDLGGVEQFF
V: TRBV19
D: .
J: TRBJ2-1
length: 14
size: .

DNA: TGTGCCAGCAGCAGCGGGAAGCCCAATGAGCAGTTCTTC
CDR3: CASSSGKPNEQFF
V: TRBV12-3/TRBV12-4
D: TRBD2
J: TRBJ2-1
length: 13
size: .

DNA: TGTGCCAGCAGCTTCTGGCCTACCTCTGGGGCCAACGTCCTGACTTTC
CDR3: CASSFWPTSGANVLTF
V: TRBV7-6
D: .
J: TRBJ2-6
length: 16
size: .

DNA: TGTGCCAGCAAGACAGGGACAGGGGGTTACTACGAGCAGTACTTC
CDR3: CASKTGTGGYYEQYF
V: TRBV21-1
D: .
J: TRBJ2-7
length: 15
size: .

DNA: TGTGCCACCGTCCTCGCGGGAGTGACAGATACGCAGTATTTT
CDR3: CATVLAGVTDTQYF
V: TRBV10-3
D: TRBD2
J: TRBJ2-3
length: 14
size: .

DNA: TGTGCCAGCAGCTCGGGACCGCGGGTGGGAGAGCAGTACTTC
CDR3: CASSSGPRVGEQYF
V: TRBV11-2
D: .
J: TRBJ2-7
length: 14
size: .

DNA: TGTGCCACCAGTGACCAAGACAGGGGGCAAAGCTATGGCTACACCTTC
CDR3: CATSDQDRGQSYGYTF
V: TRBV24-1
D: TRBD1
J: TRBJ1-2
length: 16
size: few